These 27 T cell receptor beta chains came from one sample sequenced in a study of control samples from healthy donors and cancer patients. Profiled with immunoSEQ multiplex PCR; TCRdb holds only in-frame clones, not every one. The table shows 30,000 to 40,000 clones, with more than 70% occurring only once. Specimen: PBMCs. Receptors originate from a woman in her sixties or seventies with lung cancer.

The chain links TRBV30 to TRBJ2-3; possibly TRBD1 or TRBD2 for D (5 bases each). There are 13 residues in the CDR3. The V end was cut by 4 bases, the J end by 1 base, with 9 bases between. Germline V gives CDR1 GTSNPN, CDR2 SVGIG (reference sequence). In DNA form, the CDR3 reads TGTGCCTGGATGAGGGGCGGCACAGATACGCAGTATTTT. This codes for CAWMRGGTDTQYF.

This clone showed up just once. The chain uses TRBV6-6 and TRBJ1-1; D gene ambiguous. CDR1 and CDR2 from the germline V gene are MNHNY and SVGAGI (reference sequence). V gave up 6 bases and J gave up 4 bases, with 12 bases separating them. The CDR3 is 13 residues long. The DNA for the CDR3 is TGTGCCAGCAGCCCAGGAGAGGCCACTGAAGCTTTCTTT. Translated, it gives CASSPGEATEAFF.

The gene calls are TRBV19 and TRBJ1-3, with 7 bases identical to TRBD1. Germline loops: CDR1 LNHDA, CDR2 SQIVND (reference sequence). The V segment lost 2 bases and the J segment 4 bases; nucleotides outside the gene matches: 2. The length of the CDR3 is 14 residues. CDR3 region: CASSIRDSGNTIYF. CDR3 in DNA: TGTGCCAGTAGTATACGGGACAGCGGAAACACCATATATTTT.

This chain links TRBV5-1 with TRBJ2-1; 7 nucleotides line up with TRBD1. CDR1 is SGHRS and CDR2 is YFSETQ in the germline V gene. CDR3 size: 15 residues. V shed 4 bases, J shed 0 bases, and the junction held 4 bases outside the gene matches. The CDR3 loop is CASSGTAFSYNEQFF. CDR3 in DNA: TGCGCCAGCAGCGGGACAGCCTTCTCCTACAATGAGCAGTTCTTC.

This clone is a singleton in its sample. In DNA, the CDR3 is TGTGCCAGCAGTGGTAACACTGAAGCTTTCTTT. It yields the protein CASSGNTEAFF. This sequence joins TRBV12-3 or TRBV12-4 and TRBJ1-1; no definite D call. Between the trimmed V and J ends, which lost 5 bases and 2 bases, there was a span of 3 bases. This CDR3 region has 11 residues.

The chain employs TRBV6-5 and TRBJ1-4, with D unclear. The CDR3 extends over 13 amino acids. V was pared by 6 bases and J by 7 bases, with 12 bases between. Germline CDR1 and CDR2: MNHEY and SVGAGI. The DNA for the CDR3 is TGTGCCAGCAGAGTGACGCGGTCTGAAAAACTGTTTTTT. This translates into CASRVTRSEKLFF.

Of note for this clone: Different DNA sequences within this sample yield the same CDR3. In DNA, the CDR3 is TGTGCCAGCTCCCGACAGGGAGGGGATGGCTACACCTTC. It specifies CASSRQGGDGYTF. This chain links TRBV7-2 with TRBJ1-2; 7 nucleotides agree with TRBD1. The CDR3 has 13 amino acids. Germline V gene sequence: CDR1 SGHTA, CDR2 FQGNSA. The ends lost 8 bases at V and 6 bases at J; junction bases unmatched: 9.

The CDR3 coding sequence is TGTGCCAGCTCACGCGCTGAGACCCAGTACTTC. Its translation is CASSRAETQYF. V is TRBV18 and J is TRBJ2-5; D call uncertain. Germline CDR1 is KGHSH and CDR2 is LQKENI. Trimming pared 4 bases from V and 5 bases from J, leaving 5 bases between. The CDR3 spans 11 residues.

This clone was detected once. The V gene is TRBV3-1 (or the pseudogene TRBV3-2), the J gene TRBJ2-7; D is uncertain. Germline CDR1 LGHDT, CDR2 YNNKEL (reference sequence). Trimming removed 3 bases from V and 0 bases from J, with 12 bases in between. This CDR3 is 15 amino acids long. The CDR3 spells CASSQNPVPSYEQYF. The CDR3, as DNA: TGTGCCAGCAGCCAGAACCCCGTACCCTCCTACGAGCAGTACTTC.

This chain links TRBV4-1 with TRBJ1-1, with a tentative D call TRBD1 (5 bases). Germline V gene lookup returns CDR1 MGHRA and CDR2 YSYEKL. Deletions cut 5 bases from V and 5 bases from J, with 9 bases between. There are 12 residues in the CDR3. CDR3 coding DNA: TGCGCCAGCAGCTCAGACAGAACTGAAGCTTTCTTT. Its protein is CASSSDRTEAFF.

This sequence joins TRBV19 and TRBJ2-7, with 7 positions matching TRBD1. The J segment lost 6 bases and the V segment lost 0 bases, leaving 2 bases of the junction unmatched. The CDR3 totals 13 residues. Germline CDR1 LNHDA, CDR2 SQIVND (reference sequence). CDR3 sequence: CASSIDPGGEQYF. The CDR3 nucleotides read TGTGCCAGTAGTATAGATCCAGGGGGCGAGCAGTACTTC.

This rearrangement joins TRBV4-1 to TRBJ1-1; TRBD1 is a possible D gene (5 bases). The CDR3 is 13 residues long. Germline values: CDR1 MGHRA, CDR2 YSYEKL. V lost 3 bases and J 1 base, leaving 6 bases between the germline ends. The CDR3 DNA is TGCGCCAGCAGCCAGACAGAGAACACTGAAGCTTTCTTT. Residues: CASSQTENTEAFF.

The chain combines TRBV5-4 with TRBJ1-1; D call uncertain. V was trimmed by 5 bases and J by 1 base, leaving 12 bases between them. Looked up from germline, CDR1 is SGHNT and CDR2 is YYREEE (reference sequence). There are 14 residues in the CDR3. The CDR3 DNA reads TGTGCCAGCAGTAGTGCGACACGGAACACTGAAGCTTTCTTT. It translates to CASSSATRNTEAFF.

V usage is TRBV3-1 (or the pseudogene TRBV3-2) and J usage is TRBJ1-4; 8 positions match TRBD1. After removal of 5 bases from V and 4 bases from J, the junction contained 3 bases not matched to a gene. This CDR3 has 14 residues. The V gene's germline CDR1 is LGHDT and CDR2 YNNKEL (reference sequence). CDR3 nucleotides: TGTGCCAGCAGCAGGGACAGGCTTAATGAAAAACTGTTTTTT. Residues: CASSRDRLNEKLFF.

J is TRBJ1-5 and V is TRBV6-6; D is unresolved. Trimming took off 0 bases at V and 9 bases at J, with 12 bases between the two ends. The CDR3 covers 14 residues. Germline CDR1 and CDR2: MNHNY and SVGAGI (reference sequence). CDR3 in amino acids: CASSYSENSMPQHF. CDR3 in DNA: TGTGCCAGCAGTTACTCGGAAAATTCGATGCCCCAGCATTTT.

This chain connects TRBV14 to TRBJ2-1; D ambiguous. CDR1 is SGHDN, CDR2 FVKESK, per germline. This CDR3 spans 12 amino acids. The V end lost 0 bases, the J end lost 9 bases, and 6 bases lay between the germline ends. CDR3 residues: CASSQDFSEQFF. The DNA for the CDR3 is TGTGCCAGCAGCCAAGATTTCAGTGAGCAGTTCTTC.

J is TRBJ1-5 and V is TRBV27; D is possibly TRBD1 (6 bases). Trimming took 5 bases from V and 4 from J, leaving 15 bases between them. Germline V gene data show CDR1 as MNHEY and CDR2 as SMNVEV (reference sequence). The CDR3 consists of 15 residues. The DNA of the CDR3 is TGTGCCAGCAGTCCCCACCTGGGGGCTAATCAGCCCCAGCATTTT. Residues: CASSPHLGANQPQHF.

This chain joins TRBV7-9 and TRBJ2-5, with TRBD2 as a possible D gene (7 bases). Germline-derived CDR1 and CDR2 are SEHNR and FQNEAQ (reference sequence). This CDR3 region has 17 residues. V was trimmed by 2 bases and J by 2 bases, leaving 18 bases between them. The CDR3 DNA is TGTGCCAGCAGCTTATTGGGGGGGGCCTCCTCACAAGAGACCCAGTACTTC. Protein sequence: CASSLLGGASSQETQYF.

The chain joins TRBV7-2 to TRBJ1-1; the D is unclear. The CDR3 sequence is 15 residues long. Looked up from germline, CDR1 is SGHTA and CDR2 is FQGNSA. V lost 5 bases to trimming and J lost 7 bases, with 20 bases between them. CDR3 coding DNA: TGTGCCAGCAGCCCCCGAAGTTTGGGGTATGATGAAGCTTTCTTT. Protein product: CASSPRSLGYDEAFF.

The chain recombines TRBV15 with TRBJ1-2; no clear D gene. Germline V gene lookup returns CDR1 LNHNV and CDR2 YYDKDF (reference sequence). The V gene lost 0 bases and the J gene lost 7 bases, with 6 bases spanning the gap. The CDR3 consists of 12 residues. This CDR3 is CATSRDYAGYTF. The CDR3 bases are TGTGCCACCAGCAGAGATTACGCTGGCTACACCTTC. Full variable domain (outside the CDR3, taken from reference TRBV15 and TRBJ1-2): DAMVIQNPRYQVTQFGKPVTLSCSQTLNHNVMYWYQQKSSQAPKLLFHYYDKDFNNEADTPDNFQSRRPNTSFCFLDIRSPGLGDTAMYLCATSRDYAGYTFGSGTRLTVV.

The rearrangement links TRBV27 to TRBJ2-1, with 8 bases fitting TRBD2. This CDR3 is 14 amino acids long. The germline CDR1 and CDR2 sequences are MNHEY and SMNVEV (reference sequence). J gave up 13 bases and V 2 bases, and 10 bases lay outside the gene matches. In DNA, the CDR3 is TGTGCCAGCAGTTTACCCGGGGGGGGCTTAAGCCAGTTCTTC. This translates into CASSLPGGGLSQFF.

This chain joins TRBV29-1 and TRBJ1-3; D gene uncertain. Germline loops: CDR1 SQVTM, CDR2 ANQGSEA. Deletions cut 6 bases from V and 0 bases from J, with 9 bases between. This CDR3 comprises 13 residues. The CDR3 DNA is TGCAGCGTGAAGTCGAGCTCTGGAAACACCATATATTTT. Protein product: CSVKSSSGNTIYF.

The gene calls are TRBV6-5 and TRBJ2-3; D might be TRBD1 (5 bases). Germline V lookup: CDR1 MNHEY, CDR2 SVGAGI. The CDR3 runs 15 residues. The ends were cut back, 3 bases at V and 4 bases at J, with 14 bases in the middle. The CDR3 here is CASSYGAGWADTQYF. As DNA, the CDR3 is TGTGCCAGCAGTTATGGGGCAGGGTGGGCAGATACGCAGTATTTT.

In this sample, this clone turned up a few times. This sequence joins TRBV11-3 and TRBJ2-2; perhaps TRBD2 as D (6 bases). The CDR3 is 15 residues long. V shed 5 bases and J shed 4 bases, with 14 bases lying between them. CDR1 SGHNT and CDR2 YENEEA come from the germline V gene. CDR3 coding DNA: TGTGCCAGCAGCCGAGCTAGGGAGGTCACCGGGGAGCTGTTTTTT. This translates into CASSRAREVTGELFF.

This clone is a singleton in its sample. J is TRBJ2-7 and V is TRBV5-1; 9 bases map to TRBD1. Trimming at V came to 3 bases and at J to 7 bases, leaving 8 bases not matched to a gene. Germline values: CDR1 SGHRS, CDR2 YFSETQ. The CDR3 is made up of 14 amino acids. CDR3 in DNA: TGCGCCAGCAGCTCATTACAGGGGGCTGGGGAGCAGTACTTC. Its protein product is CASSSLQGAGEQYF.

V gene TRBV4-2 combines with J gene TRBJ1-2, with 7 bases that match TRBD1. Germline V gives CDR1 LGHNA, CDR2 YNFKEQ. The V and J ends lost 4 bases and 2 bases, in that order; junction bases with no gene match: 10. CDR3 length: 16 amino acids. CDR3 sequence reads: CASSPTGASGNYGYTF. The CDR3 nucleotides read TGTGCCAGCAGCCCAACAGGGGCGTCGGGGAACTATGGCTACACCTTC.

The chain uses TRBV5-6 and TRBJ1-4; D is perhaps TRBD1 (6 bases). Germline CDR1 reads SGHDT; CDR2 reads YYEEEE. The CDR3 has 17 residues. The V end was cut by 3 bases, the J end by 8 bases, with 23 bases between. In nucleotides, the CDR3 is TGTGCCAGCAGCTCTAACGTTGTACAGGGAACGCGCGAAAAACTGTTTTTT. Encoded protein: CASSSNVVQGTREKLFF.